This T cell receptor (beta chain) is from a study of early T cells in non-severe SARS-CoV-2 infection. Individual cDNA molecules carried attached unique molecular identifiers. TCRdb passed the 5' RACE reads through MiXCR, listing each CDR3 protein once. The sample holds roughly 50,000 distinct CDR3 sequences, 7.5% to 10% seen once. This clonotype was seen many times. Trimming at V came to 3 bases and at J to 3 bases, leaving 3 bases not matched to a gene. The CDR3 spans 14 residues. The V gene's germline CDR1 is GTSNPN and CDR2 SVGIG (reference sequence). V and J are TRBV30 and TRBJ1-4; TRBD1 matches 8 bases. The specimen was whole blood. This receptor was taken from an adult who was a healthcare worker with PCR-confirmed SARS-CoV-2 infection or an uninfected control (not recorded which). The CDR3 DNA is TGTGCCTGGAGCAGGGGGCACTCTAATGAAAAACTGTTTTTT. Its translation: CAWSRGHSNEKLFF.